The clone carrying this TCR beta chain was counted only a few times. These data are taken from a study of T cells in localized non-small cell lung cancer. Per the germline V gene, CDR1 is SNHLY and CDR2 is FYNNEI. Trimming took off 2 bases at V and 10 bases at J, with 14 bases between the two ends. The CDR3 totals 13 residues. Method: immunoSEQ multiplex PCR; TCRdb's copy keeps in-frame clones and lacks some. This sample carries over 20,000 clones, approximately 84% of them seen once, and the ten largest clones take nearly 5%. The sequence derives from a man between 35 and 75 years old with stage II lung adenocarcinoma. The V and J genes are TRBV2 and TRBJ1-1; maybe TRBD1 (5 bases). This specimen consisted of PBMCs, obtained before any cancer treatment. This CDR3 is CASSESGSRGAFF. The CDR3 DNA reads as TGTGCCAGCAGTGAATCCGGGTCAAGGGGAGCTTTCTTT.